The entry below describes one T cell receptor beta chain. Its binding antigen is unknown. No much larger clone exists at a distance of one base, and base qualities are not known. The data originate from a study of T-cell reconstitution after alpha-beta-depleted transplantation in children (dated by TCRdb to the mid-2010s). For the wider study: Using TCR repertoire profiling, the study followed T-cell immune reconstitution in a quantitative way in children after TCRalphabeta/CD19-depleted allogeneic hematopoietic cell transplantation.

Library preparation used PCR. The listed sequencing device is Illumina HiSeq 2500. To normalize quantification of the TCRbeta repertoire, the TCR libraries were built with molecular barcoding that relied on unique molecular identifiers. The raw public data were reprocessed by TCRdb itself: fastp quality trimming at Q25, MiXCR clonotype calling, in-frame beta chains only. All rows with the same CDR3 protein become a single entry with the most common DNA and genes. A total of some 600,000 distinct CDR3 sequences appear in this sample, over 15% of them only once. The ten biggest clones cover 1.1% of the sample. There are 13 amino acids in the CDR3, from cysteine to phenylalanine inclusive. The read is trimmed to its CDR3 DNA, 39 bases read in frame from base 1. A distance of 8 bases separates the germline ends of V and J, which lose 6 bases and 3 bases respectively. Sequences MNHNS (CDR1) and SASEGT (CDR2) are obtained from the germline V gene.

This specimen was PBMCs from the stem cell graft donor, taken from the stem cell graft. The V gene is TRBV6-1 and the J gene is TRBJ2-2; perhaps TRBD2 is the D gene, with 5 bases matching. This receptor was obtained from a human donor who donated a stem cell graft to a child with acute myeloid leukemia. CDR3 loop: CASRAGDTGELFF. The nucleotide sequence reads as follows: TGTGCCAGCAGGGCGGGCGACACCGGGGAGCTGTTTTTT.